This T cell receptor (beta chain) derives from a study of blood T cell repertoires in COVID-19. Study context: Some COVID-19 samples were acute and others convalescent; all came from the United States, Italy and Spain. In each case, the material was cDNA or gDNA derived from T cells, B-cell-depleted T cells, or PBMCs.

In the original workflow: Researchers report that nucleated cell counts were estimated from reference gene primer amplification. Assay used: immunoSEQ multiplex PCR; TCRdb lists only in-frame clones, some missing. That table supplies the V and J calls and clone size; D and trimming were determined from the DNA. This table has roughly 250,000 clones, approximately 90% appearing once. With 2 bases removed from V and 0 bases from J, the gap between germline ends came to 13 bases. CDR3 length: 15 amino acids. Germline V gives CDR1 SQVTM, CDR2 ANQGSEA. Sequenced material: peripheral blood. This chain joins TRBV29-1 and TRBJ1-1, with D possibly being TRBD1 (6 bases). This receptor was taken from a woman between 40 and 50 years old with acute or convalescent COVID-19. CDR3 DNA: TGCAGCGTTGAACGGGATGGGGACATGAACACTGAAGCTTTCTTT. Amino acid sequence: CSVERDGDMNTEAFF.